This T cell receptor beta chain was obtained from a study of shared clonotypes between healthy human individuals. Study background: Aged 18 to 49, the donors were a couple of women and a few men.

Samples underwent the assay at deep level. Method: immunoSEQ multiplex PCR; TCRdb's copy keeps in-frame clones and lacks some. The sample carries approximately 480,000 clones, roughly 79% recorded once. Germline V gives CDR1 GTSNPN, CDR2 SVGIG (reference sequence). There are 12 residues in the CDR3. Deletions cut 0 bases from V and 4 bases from J, with 7 bases between. The sequenced material came from PBMCs. The chain is built from TRBV30 and TRBJ2-7, with D possibly being TRBD2 (5 bases). The receptor comes from a woman aged 40 to 55 in good health. Some clones in this sample may be carry-over from other donors' samples. The CDR3 reads CAWSVTGYEQYF. The DNA for the CDR3 is TGTGCCTGGAGTGTAACGGGATACGAGCAGTACTTC.